These 3 T cell receptor beta chains share one sample of origin, sequenced in a study of blood T cell dynamics during melanoma immunotherapy. TCRdb keeps only in-frame clones here, not all; method: immunoSEQ multiplex PCR. The sample holds 8,500 to 14,000 clones, roughly 87% seen once. As to time point: week 3, after first cycle of checkpoint inhibitor. This specimen consisted of blood, obtained from a patient treated with checkpoint blockade. The receptors originated from a human donor with melanoma.

The V and J genes are TRBV2 and TRBJ1-1; no clear D gene. The CDR3 length is 15 residues. Germline assignment: CDR1 SNHLY and CDR2 FYNNEI. Trimming took off 0 bases at V and 3 bases at J, with 11 bases between the two ends. The CDR3 sequence: CASSEARAEYTEAFF. The CDR3 nucleotides are TGTGCCAGCAGTGAAGCGCGGGCAGAATACACTGAAGCTTTCTTT.

The chain has TRBV4-2 and TRBJ2-3; no clear D gene. Deletions cut 6 bases from V and 1 base from J, with 17 bases between. The germline V gene encodes CDR1 LGHNA and CDR2 YNFKEQ. The CDR3 contains 16 residues. The CDR3 bases are TGTGCCAGCAGTCACCCCGAGGCGCGTGGCACAGATACGCAGTATTTT. This sequence encodes CASSHPEARGTDTQYF.

Only one count was recorded for this clone. V and J are TRBV28 and TRBJ2-6, with TRBD2 matching over 8 bases. The CDR3 extends over 18 amino acids. Germline trimming cut 3 bases from V and 1 base from J; bases unmatched to any gene: 8. Germline CDR1 reads MDHEN; CDR2 reads SYDVKM. DNA of the CDR3: TGTGCCAGCAGTTTGAGGGGACTAGACCGATCTGGGGCCAACGTCCTGACTTTC. It specifies CASSLRGLDRSGANVLTF.